This entry is about one T cell receptor (beta chain). Its antigen is as yet unknown. This CDR3 spans 14 amino acids. Trimming pared 5 bases from V and 3 bases from J, leaving 12 bases between. The germline V gene has CDR1 SGHVS and CDR2 FNYEAQ. The source of the sample is a study of cytotoxic CD8 clonotypes in ibrutinib-treated CLL. Across the study: Enrolment comprised under twelve relapsed/refractory and over 14 treatment-naive patients; under 18 were IGHV unmutated. The study's findings and limits: Rising at ibrutinib response, clonality subsequently fell back toward baseline at progression.

The planned depth of sequencing spanned 1 in 200,000 to 1 in 1 million T cells. Only in-frame clones appear in the TCRdb table, and some are missing; sequencing was by immunoSEQ multiplex PCR. This table has 250,000 to 350,000 clones, 70% to 80% appearing once. The chain recombines TRBV7-6 with TRBJ2-3; tentatively, D is TRBD1 or TRBD2 (5 bases each). The TCR was taken from a human donor with chronic lymphocytic leukemia. Sequencing used PBMCs, obtained at disease progression, from a patient treated with ibrutinib. The CDR3 nucleotides read TGTGCCAGCAGCCCTTCGGGGCCTACAGATACGCAGTATTTT. Protein sequence: CASSPSGPTDTQYF. The entire variable domain, with the rest obtained from reference TRBV7-6 and TRBJ2-3, is as follows: GAGVSQSPRYKVTKRGQDVALRCDPISGHVSLYWYRQALGQGPEFLTYFNYEAQQDKSGLPNDRFSAERPEGSISTLTIQRTEQRDSAMYRCASSPSGPTDTQYFGPGTRLTVL.